This TCR beta chain was observed in a study of T cell repertoires in cytomegalovirus infection. The wider study: CMV epitopes, recently identified HLA-C-restricted and well-studied HLA-B-restricted, were used. Evidence of both CMV infection and a matching HLA type came from public TCR beta signatures. Broader study findings: Ex vivo, HLA-C-restricted CMV-specific TCR beta clonotypes prevailed over the rest of the response. Carriage of CMV together with the relevant HLA was identifiable through cumulative public TCR beta family frequency.

From the reads, TCRdb called clonotypes with MiXCR, one entry per CDR3 protein. The table lists roughly 350,000 distinct CDR3 sequences, about 32% of them singletons, with around an eighth in the top ten. This clonotype was found a few times. Its antigen is undetermined. The CDR3 is 17 residues long. Trimming left V 5 bases short and J 0 bases short, with 17 bases between. Germline V lookup: CDR1 SGHTA, CDR2 FQGNSA. This chain links TRBV7-2 with TRBJ1-5; D possibly corresponds to TRBD1 (6 bases). Sequences were derived from cultured PBMCs, sampled from culture after CMV antigen stimulation. This sequence was found in a human donor in good health (CMV status not recorded). Some clones in this sample may be carry-over from other donors' samples. CDR3 sequence reads: CASSHGTSFYSNQPQHF. The CDR3 DNA follows: TGTGCCAGCAGCCACGGGACATCCTTCTATAGCAATCAGCCCCAGCATTTT.